These T cell receptor beta chains were read from a single sample in a study of graft-versus-host responses after intestinal transplantation. Clones were read by immunoSEQ multiplex PCR, and TCRdb kept only the in-frame ones, dropping some. The repertoire holds fewer than 95,000 clones, with about 94% as singletons. Their antigen targets remain unknown. Sample: unstimulated CD4+ T cells sorted from spleen or lymph node cells, taken before transplant. Source of these receptors: a human donor who was the organ donor for an intestinal transplant. Both conserved end residues are part of each CDR3. D genes are given only for firm matches. Size is stated for part of the rows, as once, few or many counts, or as a class when the clone is expanded.

V gene	clone size	D gene	J gene	CDR3 protein	CDR3 DNA
TRBV7-2	NA	NA	TRBJ2-7	CASSLVNYEQYF	TGTGCCAGCAGCTTAGTTAACTACGAGCAGTACTTC
TRBV30	NA	TRBD1	TRBJ1-5	CAWSETGSQPQHF	TGTGCCTGGAGCGAGACAGGGTCTCAGCCCCAGCATTTT
TRBV11-3	NA	NA	TRBJ1-1	CASSLGRDTEAFF	TGTGCCAGCAGCTTAGGCCGGGACACTGAAGCTTTCTTT
TRBV7-3	NA	NA	TRBJ1-2	CASSLSLTGSPRCLGYTF	TGTGCCAGCAGCTTAAGTTTAACAGGGTCCCCTCGTTGCCTTGGCTACACCTTC
TRBV18	NA	TRBD1	TRBJ2-7	CASSPGQGSYEQYF	TGTGCCAGCTCACCGGGACAGGGGTCCTACGAGCAGTACTTC
TRBV7-9	NA	NA	TRBJ1-1	CASSRGRENTEAFF	TGTGCCAGCAGCCGTGGACGGGAGAACACTGAAGCTTTCTTT
TRBV2	NA	NA	TRBJ2-7	CASRLSYEQYF	TGTGCCAGCCGGCTTAGCTACGAGCAGTACTTC
TRBV19	once	TRBD1	TRBJ2-5	CASSTQGVAETQYF	TGTGCCAGTAGTACACAGGGGGTTGCAGAGACCCAGTACTTC
TRBV28	NA	TRBD1	TRBJ2-7	CASSTPDRVAYEQYF	TGTGCCAGCAGCACCCCGGACAGGGTGGCCTACGAGCAGTACTTC
TRBV28	NA	NA	TRBJ1-1	CASSAPGAEAFF	TGTGCCAGCAGTGCTCCGGGGGCTGAAGCTTTCTTT
TRBV6-5	NA	NA	TRBJ2-5	CASSSVQQETQYF	TGTGCCAGCAGTTCGGTTCAACAAGAGACCCAGTACTTC
TRBV10-3	NA	NA	TRBJ2-3	CAISVDRSASTDTQYF	TGTGCCATCAGTGTAGACAGGTCGGCTAGCACAGATACGCAGTATTTT
TRBV5-8	few	NA	TRBJ2-7	CASSEMYEQYF	TGTGCCAGCAGCGAGATGTACGAGCAGTACTTC
TRBV27	NA	NA	TRBJ2-7	CASSSGVRAPYEQYF	TGTGCCAGCAGCTCAGGGGTTAGGGCGCCCTACGAGCAGTACTTC
TRBV6-6	NA	NA	TRBJ2-3	CASSYSGTGYTDTQYF	TGTGCCAGCAGTTATAGCGGGACAGGATACACAGATACGCAGTATTTT
TRBV5-4	NA	TRBD1	TRBJ1-1	CASSPLSTGETEAFF	TGTGCCAGCAGCCCCCTATCGACAGGGGAGACTGAAGCTTTCTTT
TRBV6-1	NA	TRBD1	TRBJ2-6	CASSASDRGLGANVLTF	TGTGCCAGCAGTGCGTCGGACAGGGGGCTTGGGGCCAACGTCCTGACTTTC
TRBV11-2	NA	NA	TRBJ1-6	CASSPTGTSGEGSPLHF	TGTGCCAGCAGTCCCACAGGGACATCGGGGGAGGGTTCACCCCTCCACTTT
TRBV18	NA	NA	TRBJ1-4	CASSPANFQEKLFF	TGTGCCAGCTCACCGGCGAACTTTCAGGAAAAACTGTTTTTT
TRBV28	NA	TRBD2	TRBJ2-3	CASRDGGARRDTQYF	TGTGCCAGCAGGGACGGGGGGGCGCGAAGAGATACGCAGTATTTT
TRBV27	once	NA	TRBJ2-3	CASSLSMGDTQYF	TGTGCCAGCAGTTTATCGATGGGGGATACGCAGTATTTT
TRBV28	few	NA	TRBJ1-1	CASSLWGNTEAFF	TGTGCCAGCAGTTTGTGGGGAAACACTGAAGCTTTCTTT
TRBV10-3	NA	TRBD2	TRBJ2-1	CAISGTSYNEQFF	TGTGCCATCAGTGGGACTAGCTACAATGAGCAGTTCTTC
TRBV5-5	NA	NA	TRBJ2-5	CASSFMGAGQETQYF	TGTGCCAGCAGCTTTATGGGGGCGGGTCAAGAGACCCAGTACTTC
TRBV2	once	TRBD1	TRBJ1-1	CASSGTGPEAFF	TGTGCCAGCAGTGGGACAGGGCCTGAAGCTTTCTTT
TRBV7-2	NA	NA	TRBJ1-6	CASSLLLSLDSPLHF	TGTGCCAGCAGCTTATTACTCTCTCTCGATTCACCCCTCCACTTT
TRBV15	NA	NA	TRBJ2-1	CATSGRSNSYNEQFF	TGTGCCACCAGCGGGCGGTCAAACTCCTACAATGAGCAGTTCTTC
TRBV14	NA	TRBD1	TRBJ1-1	CASSTRDRVTEAFF	TGTGCCAGCAGCACCCGGGACAGGGTCACTGAAGCTTTCTTT
TRBV28	NA	NA	TRBJ1-5	CASSFAGENQPQHF	TGTGCCAGCAGTTTTGCAGGGGAGAATCAGCCCCAGCATTTT
TRBV27	NA	TRBD1	TRBJ2-7	CASRGPYRGERYEQYF	TGTGCCAGCAGAGGCCCCTACAGGGGAGAGAGGTACGAGCAGTACTTC
TRBV28	NA	NA	TRBJ1-6	CASSLPEGSFVSPLHF	TGTGCCAGCAGTTTACCCGAAGGGTCCTTCGTTTCACCCCTCCACTTT
TRBV6-1	NA	TRBD1	TRBJ2-3	CASSDEQGGTDTQYF	TGTGCCAGCAGTGATGAACAGGGGGGCACAGATACGCAGTATTTT
TRBV28	NA	TRBD1	TRBJ2-5	CASSSLGTGAQETQYF	TGTGCCAGCAGTTCACTTGGGACAGGGGCTCAAGAGACCCAGTACTTC
TRBV5-1	once	TRBD1	TRBJ2-7	CASRRTGGEGTYEQYF	TGCGCCAGCCGCCGGACAGGGGGAGAAGGGACCTACGAGCAGTACTTC
TRBV30	NA	NA	TRBJ1-1	CAWSPPQGLGMNTEAFF	TGTGCCTGGAGTCCTCCCCAGGGTTTGGGCATGAACACTGAAGCTTTCTTT
TRBV7-3	NA	TRBD1	TRBJ2-5	CASSFNAGGQREQYF	TGTGCCAGCAGCTTCAACGCAGGGGGCCAGCGAGAGCAGTACTTC
TRBV5-4	NA	NA	TRBJ1-4	CASSPWGEKLFF	TGTGCCAGCAGCCCGTGGGGTGAAAAACTGTTTTTT
TRBV7-2	NA	TRBD2	TRBJ2-2	CASSSQGLAGSGELFF	TGTGCCAGCAGCTCCCAAGGACTAGCGGGGTCCGGGGAGCTGTTTTTT
TRBV6-4	NA	NA	TRBJ2-3	CASSLSGTDTQYF	TGTGCCAGCAGTCTCTCGGGCACAGATACGCAGTATTTT
TRBV7-8	NA	TRBD1	TRBJ2-1	CASSFGTGTYNEQFF	TGTGCCAGCAGCTTCGGGACAGGGACGTACAATGAGCAGTTCTTC
TRBV6-5	NA	TRBD1	TRBJ2-2	CASSIGGPRTGELFF	TGTGCCAGCAGCATAGGGGGCCCCAGGACCGGGGAGCTGTTTTTT
TRBV5-1	NA	NA	TRBJ1-3	CASSLAGGNTIYF	TGCGCCAGCAGCTTGGCCGGGGGAAACACCATATATTTT
TRBV7-2	once	TRBD1	TRBJ2-6	CASSLDAHRGSGANVLTF	TGTGCCAGCAGCTTAGACGCCCACAGGGGGTCCGGGGCCAACGTCCTGACTTTC
TRBV10-1	once	TRBD1	TRBJ2-1	CASSSSGQGQNEQFF	TGCGCCAGCAGTTCCTCGGGACAGGGCCAGAATGAGCAGTTCTTC
TRBV9	NA	NA	TRBJ2-2	CASKGGEPGELFF	TGTGCCAGCAAGGGGGGCGAACCCGGGGAGCTGTTTTTT
TRBV15	NA	NA	TRBJ2-1	CATQSYNEQFF	TGTGCCACCCAGTCCTACAATGAGCAGTTCTTC
TRBV1	NA	NA	TRBJ1-4	CTSRHFPEVTNATNEKLFF	TGCACCAGCAGACACTTCCCCGAGGTCACCAATGCAACTAATGAAAAACTGTTTTTT
TRBV28	NA	TRBD2	TRBJ2-1	CASSVAGGSSYNEQFF	TGTGCCAGCAGTGTAGCGGGGGGAAGCTCCTACAATGAGCAGTTCTTC
TRBV29-1	once	TRBD1	TRBJ1-2	CSVTGNKGYTF	TGCAGCGTGACAGGGAATAAGGGCTACACCTTC
TRBV19	NA	NA	TRBJ1-5	CASRFGQSNQPQHF	TGTGCCAGTCGGTTCGGACAGTCCAATCAGCCCCAGCATTTT
TRBV19	NA	TRBD1	TRBJ2-5	CASRGQGQETQYF	TGTGCCAGCCGAGGACAGGGGCAAGAGACCCAGTACTTC
TRBV29-1	NA	TRBD1	TRBJ1-3	CSVESDRGLSSGNTIYF	TGCAGCGTTGAATCGGACAGGGGGTTATCCTCTGGAAACACCATATATTTT
TRBV5-1	NA	NA	TRBJ1-1	CASSLSVTTEAFF	TGCGCCAGCAGCTTGTCGGTTACCACTGAAGCTTTCTTT